The T cell receptor (beta chain) under discussion was sequenced for a study of Ad26.COV2.S vaccination and SARS-CoV-2 variants. CDR3 size: 11 residues. Germline assignment: CDR1 SGHAT and CDR2 FQNNGV. Assay: immunoSEQ multiplex PCR; the TCRdb copy retains only in-frame clones and omits some. This table has roughly 500,000 clones, roughly 85% appearing once. On this clone itself: One end of the junction does not line up with germline, which may come from a read error.

Treatment: some 19 received Ad26.COV2.S at low or high dose, single or two shots; several received placebo; per-sample allocation not given. The study sampled participants on day 63 after the first vaccine or placebo injection. The rearrangement joins TRBV11-2 to TRBJ2-7; 7 positions match TRBD1. Sample: peripheral blood, taken in a trial of Ad26.COV2.S vaccine versus placebo. The receptor comes from a person aged 18-60 years who received the Ad26.COV2.S COVID-19 vaccine or a placebo. The CDR3 reads CASSLGGQLDF. In DNA, the CDR3 is TGTGCCAGCAGCTTAGGGGGACAGTTGGACTTC.